This T cell receptor beta chain was sequenced for a study of beta chain features in type 1 diabetes listed by TCRdb under 2018. About the study as a whole: Patients and healthy donors did not differ in mean age, gender distribution, total cell number or subset yield. Regulatory and stem cell-like memory subsets were isolated from only 8 patients and roughly eight healthy donors, whereas naive and central memory subsets came from all 30 or so donors. In the study, recently diagnosed type 1 diabetes patients and matched healthy donors were compared on the TCRB repertoires of their sorted circulating CD4+ T cell subsets. Across all samples, 107,917,701 sorted cells were examined, and cell number per subset correlated strongly with RNA yield.

The CDR3 numbers 15 residues from cysteine through phenylalanine. The sequence is cut down to CDR3 DNA, 45 bases in frame from base 1. Relative to germline, V is 4 bases shorter and J is 0 bases shorter, with 10 bases between their ends. The germline V gene encodes CDR1 MDHEN and CDR2 SYDVKM. Here is what the overall study found, with its caveats: PCR may preferentially amplify shorter templates, but because patient and control samples were amplified and corrected together, any resulting skew would affect both groups equally. At VDJ recombination sites, type 1 diabetes patients had fewer insertions and more deleted nucleotides, which implies abnormalities in thymic rearrangement. Naive, central memory and regulatory TCRB repertoires appeared more similar among patients than among healthy donors. HLA sub-analyses involved small numbers of individuals, so any influence of HLA type on TCRB rearrangement remained unresolved. Sequencing cDNA rather than genomic DNA could over-represent highly expressing activated cells, although activation and CD3 levels did not differ between groups. Type 1 diabetes patients showed a moderate but significant shortening of TCRB CDR3 length in all four CD4+ subsets.

On this clone: The antigen this receptor binds is unknown. It has no much larger one-base neighbor in the sample; base qualities were not kept.

Each donor gave one peripheral blood draw, roughly 0.12 L on average, collected into heparinised tubes. Using a panel that included CD45RO, CCR7, CD25, CD127, CD95 and CD27, naive, central memory, regulatory and stem cell-like memory CD4+ T cells were sorted on a BD FACSAria II. A purity above 95% was achieved for all sorted populations. PBMCs were separated immediately by Lymphoprep density gradient centrifugation and were stained directly, without being cultured. Samples were stained and sorted in pairs, with one healthy donor and one patient per experiment, so that batch effects were minimized. All of the isolated RNA was reverse transcribed with the High Capacity cDNA Reverse Transcription Kit, so expressed TCRB transcripts were sequenced. Naive, central memory and regulatory T cell samples underwent deep immunoSEQ sequencing, averaging about 3.57 million total reads per sample. Sorted cells were lysed in RLT buffer and RNA was extracted with DNase-treated RNeasy Micro or Mini kits, depending on cell number. To prevent cross-contamination, each cell subset was processed individually, whereas patient and healthy donor samples were processed jointly. Using the immunoSEQ multiplex PCR, TCRB sequences were amplified from cDNA into 87-bp fragments spanning the CDR3 region. Sequencing of the amplicons was performed on the Illumina HiSeq platform. Per the source publication's procedure: PCR bias was computationally corrected using synthetic template baselines, reads within Hamming distance 2 were collapsed, and singletons that could not be merged were discarded. By aligning reads against IMGT, V, D and J genes, CDR3 length, and insertions or deletions at six rearrangement sites were assigned. Clonotype counts were normalized to sorted cell number within each subset before computing true diversity and Gini coefficients with the tcR R package. Repertoire sharing was quantified using the overlap coefficient calculated on TCRB nucleotide sequences. Out-of-frame TCRB sequences from naive cells were analyzed as a proxy for the pre-selection repertoire. In its TCRdb copy, this immuneACCESS table keeps in-frame sequences only and misses some clones. Where compared with another copy, unresolved V genes explain less than half of these, and the others have no known cause. Clonal size and the V and J genes are those of that table, whereas D and trimming came from the DNA. A total of 550,000 to 850,000 clones appear in this sample, roughly an eighth of them only once. The ten largest clones add up to about 0.02% of the sample.

The specimen sequenced was naive CD4+ T cells from blood. The cell subset or site label corresponds to: true naive CD4+ T cells. This receptor was identified in a man aged 18 to 30 with type 1 diabetes. Rearrangement joined TRBV28 to TRBJ1-3, and perhaps TRBD1 as D gene, on 6 matching bases. The DNA sequence is TGTGCCAGCAGTTACGGACAGTACTCTGGAAACACCATATATTTT. Its translation reads: CASSYGQYSGNTIYF.